This section outlines one T cell receptor beta chain sequence together with its context. The antigen is undetermined. The germline V gene has CDR1 LNHDA and CDR2 SQIVND (reference sequence). The CDR3 has 14 amino acids. Germline trimming cut 6 bases from V and 3 bases from J; bases unmatched to any gene: 3. This specimen belongs to a study of T-cell memory formation after mild COVID-19. Findings and limits, study-wide: Day 15 to 85 contracting clones showed balanced CD4/CD8; day 15 to 37 expanders favored CD4+.

TCRdb re-called the 5' RACE reads through MiXCR, storing one row per CDR3 protein. Counted here are fewer than 200,000 distinct CDR3 sequences, over 20% occurring once; the ten biggest clones make up 23%. Input material: PBMCs or a T cell subset sorted from them (not recorded which). V usage is TRBV19 and J usage is TRBJ2-3, with TRBD2 matching 10 bases. The TCR sequence derives from an adult woman who had mild COVID-19 (a few samples of this study predate the infection). Cell type and time point are not known. The CDR3 bases are TGTGCCAGTAGGGTACTAGCGGGAACAGATACGCAGTATTTT. As protein: CASRVLAGTDTQYF.